The next 2 T cell receptor beta chains were all read from a single sample in a study of T cell responses to AZD1222 COVID-19 vaccine. Profiled with immunoSEQ multiplex PCR; TCRdb holds only in-frame clones, not every one. The data hold some 130,000 clones, with approximately 95% observed a single time. Sequences were derived from peripheral blood, sampled 28 days after the second AZD1222 dose. These receptors all come from an adult who received the AZD1222 COVID-19 vaccine.

The rearrangement uses TRBV2 and TRBJ1-1; tentative D call: TRBD1 (6 bases). The CDR3 is 14 amino acids. The V gene's germline CDR1 is SNHLY and CDR2 FYNNEI. V lost 5 bases and J lost 3, with 13 bases in between. CDR3 in amino acids: CASSLQGFDTEAFF. In DNA, the CDR3 is TGTGCCAGCAGTTTACAGGGTTTCGACACTGAAGCTTTCTTT.

CDR3 nucleotide sequence: TGTGCCAGCGGCCACAGGGCCCCTGAAGCTTTCTTT. The encoded protein is CASGHRAPEAFF. The chain carries TRBV7-8 and TRBJ1-1; the D gene is possibly TRBD1 (6 bases). The germline CDR1 and CDR2 sequences are SGHVS and FQNEAQ. The CDR3 has 12 residues. Trimming shortened V by 8 bases and J by 6 bases, and 13 bases separated the two germline ends.